This TCR beta chain came from a study of cytomegalovirus exposure and HLA in healthy donors. Amplification used 60 Vbeta primers and 13 Jbeta primers. Measured with immunoSEQ multiplex PCR; TCRdb has only the in-frame clones, and not every one. The data contain fewer than 200,000 clones, about 75% of them singletons. The germline V gene has CDR1 SNHLY and CDR2 FYNNEI. Trimming pared 7 bases from V and 0 bases from J, leaving 15 bases between. The CDR3 length is 15 residues. Unrecorded immune exposures were likely, despite nominal health at sampling. The sample taken for sequencing was PBMCs. V usage is TRBV2 and J usage is TRBJ1-1; maybe TRBD1 (5 bases). The receptor was derived from a woman between 45 and 65 years old in good health and CMV-seropositive. The CDR3 DNA reads as TGTGCCAGCAAAGCCCGGGGGGATATGAACACTGAAGCTTTCTTT. This sequence encodes CASKARGDMNTEAFF.